These T cell receptor beta chains were read from a single sample in a study of identical twins. From the 5' RACE reads, TCRdb called clonotypes with MiXCR, one entry per CDR3 protein. The sample has about 470,000 distinct CDR3 sequences; approximately 24% are singletons. The same data also went into a second study, on T cells expressing NK-cell markers.

The specimen was CD4+ T cells sorted from blood. Receptor source: a woman aged 18-29 years in good health. Both conserved end residues are part of each CDR3. Each record gives: J gene, V gene, clone size, CDR3 protein. Where a row states a size, it is once, few, many or the class of an expanded clone; other rows omit it.

TRBJ2-1 TRBV20-1 few CSASQRRDEQFF
TRBJ2-3 TRBV6-4 few CASSESSGSTDTQYF
TRBJ2-3 TRBV7-3 few CASRQTVGDTQYF
TRBJ2-3 TRBV11-2 - CASSSILLAGTDTQYF
TRBJ1-2 TRBV20-1 few CSAFRADNYGYTF
TRBJ1-4 TRBV27 many CASRRRVEANEKLFF
TRBJ2-1 TRBV4-3 few CASSQGDSGLEQFF
TRBJ1-4 TRBV6-5 few CASSYRTGTGIEKLFF
TRBJ2-1 TRBV5-6 - CASSRRGAGVPNEQFF
TRBJ1-6 TRBV15 - CATSRGKEANSPLHF
TRBJ2-2 TRBV7-2 - CASSISSSTGELFF
TRBJ2-7 TRBV6-1 - CASRPTSGGIYEQYF
TRBJ1-1 TRBV29-1 - CSVMGARRTEAFF
TRBJ2-3 TRBV20-1 many CSARAAPTDTQYF
TRBJ2-1 TRBV20-1 - CSARDYRTEPYNEQFF
TRBJ2-2 TRBV12-3/TRBV12-4 - CASSRAGADTGELFF
TRBJ2-7 TRBV6-2/TRBV6-3 few CASSPGPPDYEQYF
TRBJ2-4 TRBV20-1 - CSAPEGAKNIQYF
TRBJ1-1 TRBV20-1 few CSASQGAGAEAFF
TRBJ2-2 TRBV5-1 - CASSVGSGTARELFF
TRBJ2-2 TRBV6-6 many CARGDISSGELFF
TRBJ2-2 TRBV12-3/TRBV12-4 few CASRGRQGWGGELFF
TRBJ2-3 TRBV12-3/TRBV12-4 - CASSLRSGTTDTQYF
TRBJ2-1 TRBV5-1 few CASSTERRGYNEQFF
TRBJ2-5 TRBV20-1 - CSASRRKDVGTQYF
TRBJ1-6 TRBV9 - CASSGVEENSPLHF
TRBJ1-2 TRBV6-5 - CASSYSRRTGAYGYTF
TRBJ1-2 TRBV7-9 - CASSLAGQGGYTF
TRBJ1-6 TRBV12-3/TRBV12-4 many CASSPGGRSYNSPLHF
TRBJ1-6 TRBV7-2 many CASSRANSPLHF
TRBJ1-2 TRBV6-1 - CASSEAARGSYGYTF
TRBJ1-6 TRBV5-1 few CASSLDSSPLHF
TRBJ2-1 TRBV12-3/TRBV12-4 few CASSELGLFYNEQFF
TRBJ2-1 TRBV7-2 - CASSLHTSGYNEQFF
TRBJ2-7 TRBV12-3/TRBV12-4 - CASSLYSTYEQYF
TRBJ2-3 TRBV6-1 - CASISGGASDTQYF
TRBJ1-1 TRBV24-1 - CATRGGHTEAFF
TRBJ1-2 TRBV7-9 once CASRETGYGYTF
TRBJ2-3 TRBV7-7 - CASSLDAVGVGTDTQYF
TRBJ2-1 TRBV20-1 few CSASWSGRGEPEQFF
TRBJ2-3 TRBV10-3 few CAISESVYF
TRBJ1-6 TRBV5-1 many CASSLAPGQGWDSPLHF
TRBJ1-2 TRBV12-3/TRBV12-4 few CASSLYSDSNYGYTF
TRBJ2-7 TRBV20-1 - CSASGPLNEQYF
TRBJ2-1 TRBV12-3/TRBV12-4 many CASSTLYNEQFF
TRBJ2-1 TRBV28 few CASSLTLANEQFF
TRBJ2-6 TRBV24-1 few CATSDGGRGDSGANVLTF
TRBJ2-1 TRBV20-1 few CSALSGGQFF
TRBJ2-5 TRBV4-1 - CASSLAAQETQYF
TRBJ2-1 TRBV7-6 - CASSQINNEQFF
TRBJ1-1 TRBV20-1 - CSAEARGGRAPSAFF
TRBJ2-7 TRBV7-9 - CASSLKGPGEQYF
TRBJ2-7 TRBV7-9 - CASSLNVGEQYF
TRBJ2-7 TRBV29-1 - CSAYRGDSYEQYF
TRBJ2-1 TRBV5-1 - CASSERAGEYNEQFF
TRBJ2-3 TRBV12-3/TRBV12-4 few CASSPPLLGDTQYF
TRBJ2-3 TRBV6-2/TRBV6-3 - CATRRSLAEITDTQYF